This T cell receptor (beta chain) was sequenced during a study of T cell repertoires in cytomegalovirus infection. Via MiXCR, TCRdb re-called the reads, giving one row per CDR3 protein. The repertoire holds under 150,000 distinct CDR3 sequences, with roughly 9% as singletons. The study, taken as a whole, reports: CMV-specific TCR beta clonotypes restricted by HLA-C dominated the ex vivo response. Cumulative frequency of public TCR beta families picked out carriers of CMV plus the relevant HLA.

This clonotype was counted many times. Its specificity is unknown. Trimming pared 4 bases from V and 4 bases from J, leaving 11 bases between. This CDR3 is built from 13 residues. The germline gives CDR1 MNHEY, CDR2 SMNVEV (reference sequence). The origin of this receptor is a human donor in good health (CMV status not recorded). Some clones in this sample may be carry-over from other donors' samples. This chain connects TRBV27 to TRBJ2-7; D may be TRBD1 (5 bases). Material: PBMCs. CDR3 residues: CASSSGIFYEQYF. The CDR3 nucleotides are TGTGCCAGCAGTTCAGGGATTTTTTACGAGCAGTACTTC.